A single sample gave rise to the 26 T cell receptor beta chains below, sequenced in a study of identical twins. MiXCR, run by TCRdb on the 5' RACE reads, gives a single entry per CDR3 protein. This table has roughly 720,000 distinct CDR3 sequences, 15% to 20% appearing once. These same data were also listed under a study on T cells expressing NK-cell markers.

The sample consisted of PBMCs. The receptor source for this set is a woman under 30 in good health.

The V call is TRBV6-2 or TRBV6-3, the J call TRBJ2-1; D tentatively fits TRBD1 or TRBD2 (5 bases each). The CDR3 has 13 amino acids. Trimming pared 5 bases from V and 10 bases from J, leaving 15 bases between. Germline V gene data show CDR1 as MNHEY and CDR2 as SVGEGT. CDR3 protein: CASSREGFGEQFF. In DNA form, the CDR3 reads TGTGCCAGCAGTAGAGAGGGGTTCGGGGAGCAGTTCTTC.

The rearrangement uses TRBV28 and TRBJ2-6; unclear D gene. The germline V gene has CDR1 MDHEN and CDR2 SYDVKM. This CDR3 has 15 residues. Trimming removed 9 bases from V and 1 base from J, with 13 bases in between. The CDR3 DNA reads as TGTGCCAGTTCCGGAGTTAGTTCTGGGGCCAACGTCCTGACTTTC. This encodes CASSGVSSGANVLTF. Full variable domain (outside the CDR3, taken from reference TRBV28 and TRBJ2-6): DVKVTQSSRYLVKRTGEKVFLECVQDMDHENMFWYRQDPGLGLRLIYFSYDVKMKEKGDIPEGYSVSREKKERFSLILESASTNQTSMYLCASSGVSSGANVLTFGAGSRLTVL.

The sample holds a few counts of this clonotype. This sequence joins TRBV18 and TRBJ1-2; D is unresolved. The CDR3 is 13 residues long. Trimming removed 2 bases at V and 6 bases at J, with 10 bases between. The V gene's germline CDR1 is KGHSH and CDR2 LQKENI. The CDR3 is CASSPNRRDGYTF. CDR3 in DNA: TGTGCCAGCTCACCAAACAGAAGGGATGGCTACACCTTC.

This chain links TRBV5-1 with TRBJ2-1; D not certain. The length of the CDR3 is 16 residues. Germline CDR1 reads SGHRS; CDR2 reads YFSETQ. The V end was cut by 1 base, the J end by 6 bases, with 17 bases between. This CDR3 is CASSLLSVRGLNEQFF. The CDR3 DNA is TGCGCCAGCAGCTTGCTTAGTGTTCGTGGCCTCAATGAGCAGTTCTTC.

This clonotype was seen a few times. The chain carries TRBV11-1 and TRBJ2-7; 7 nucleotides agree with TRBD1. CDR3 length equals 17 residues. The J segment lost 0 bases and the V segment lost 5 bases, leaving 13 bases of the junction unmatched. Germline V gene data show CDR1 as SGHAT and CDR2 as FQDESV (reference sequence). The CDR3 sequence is CASSEVGSTGASYEQYF. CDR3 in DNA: TGTGCCAGCAGCGAGGTAGGGTCTACAGGGGCCTCCTACGAGCAGTACTTC.

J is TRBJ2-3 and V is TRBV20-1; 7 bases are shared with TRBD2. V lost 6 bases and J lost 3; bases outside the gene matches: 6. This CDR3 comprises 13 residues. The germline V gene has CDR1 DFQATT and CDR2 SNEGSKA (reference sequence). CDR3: CSAWGGRTDTQYF. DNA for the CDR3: TGCAGTGCCTGGGGAGGGAGGACAGATACGCAGTATTTT.

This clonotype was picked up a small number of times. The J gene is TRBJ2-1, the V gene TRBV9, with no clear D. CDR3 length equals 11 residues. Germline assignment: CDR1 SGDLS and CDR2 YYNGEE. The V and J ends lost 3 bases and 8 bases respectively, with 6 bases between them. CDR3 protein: CASSEYDEQFF. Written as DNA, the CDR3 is TGTGCCAGCAGCGAGTACGATGAGCAGTTCTTC.

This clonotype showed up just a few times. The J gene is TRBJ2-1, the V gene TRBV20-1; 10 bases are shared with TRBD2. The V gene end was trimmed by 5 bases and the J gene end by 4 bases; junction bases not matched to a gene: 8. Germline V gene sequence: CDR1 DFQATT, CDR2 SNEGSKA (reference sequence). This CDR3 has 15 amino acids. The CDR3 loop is CSARPASGSYNEQFF. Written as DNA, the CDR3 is TGCAGTGCTCGCCCGGCTAGCGGGAGTTACAATGAGCAGTTCTTC.

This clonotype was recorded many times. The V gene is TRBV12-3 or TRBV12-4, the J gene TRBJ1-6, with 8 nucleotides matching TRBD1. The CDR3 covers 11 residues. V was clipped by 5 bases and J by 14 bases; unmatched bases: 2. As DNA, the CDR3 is TGTGCCAGCAGTGACAGGGGTGCCCTCCACTTT. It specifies CASSDRGALHF.

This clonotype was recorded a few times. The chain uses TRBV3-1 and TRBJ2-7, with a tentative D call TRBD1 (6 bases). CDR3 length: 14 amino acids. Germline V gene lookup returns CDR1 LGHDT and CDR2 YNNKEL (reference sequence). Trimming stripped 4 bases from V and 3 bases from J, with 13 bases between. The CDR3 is CASSRGRGVYEQYF. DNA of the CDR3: TGTGCCAGCAGCCGGGGCAGGGGAGTCTACGAGCAGTACTTC.

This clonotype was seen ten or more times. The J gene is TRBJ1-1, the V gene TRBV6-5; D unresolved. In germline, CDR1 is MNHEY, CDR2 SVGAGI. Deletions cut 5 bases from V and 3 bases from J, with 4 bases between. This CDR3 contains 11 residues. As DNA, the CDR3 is TGTGCCAGCAGTCAAGACACTGAAGCTTTCTTT. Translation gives CASSQDTEAFF.

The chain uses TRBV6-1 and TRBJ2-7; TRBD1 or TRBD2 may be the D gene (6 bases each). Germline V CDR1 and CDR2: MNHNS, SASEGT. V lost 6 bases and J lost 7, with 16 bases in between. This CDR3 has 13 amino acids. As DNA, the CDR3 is TGTGCCAGCAGAGTCCCGGGGGCAGTGGAGCAGTACTTC. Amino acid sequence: CASRVPGAVEQYF.

The CDR3 DNA follows: TGTGCCAGCAGTAAAACCTCCCGGGACAGGGCGGCCAATCAGCCCCAGCATTTT. This sequence encodes CASSKTSRDRAANQPQHF. The V gene is TRBV6-1, the J gene TRBJ1-5; 9 bases align to TRBD1. After removal of 5 bases from V and 3 bases from J, the junction contained 14 bases not matched to a gene. This CDR3 contains 18 residues. From germline, CDR1 is MNHNS and CDR2 SASEGT.

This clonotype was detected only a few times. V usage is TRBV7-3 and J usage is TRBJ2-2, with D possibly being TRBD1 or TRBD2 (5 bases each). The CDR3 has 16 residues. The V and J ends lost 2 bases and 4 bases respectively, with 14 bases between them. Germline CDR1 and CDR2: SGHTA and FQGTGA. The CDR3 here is CASSLSPPGATGELFF. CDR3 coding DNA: TGTGCCAGCAGCTTATCTCCCCCCGGGGCCACCGGGGAGCTGTTTTTT. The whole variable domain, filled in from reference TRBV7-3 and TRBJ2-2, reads GAGVSQTPSNKVTEKGKYVELRCDPISGHTALYWYRQSLGQGPEFLIYFQGTGAADDSGLPNDRFFAVRPEGSVSTLKIQRTERGDSAVYLCASSLSPPGATGELFFGEGSRLTVL.

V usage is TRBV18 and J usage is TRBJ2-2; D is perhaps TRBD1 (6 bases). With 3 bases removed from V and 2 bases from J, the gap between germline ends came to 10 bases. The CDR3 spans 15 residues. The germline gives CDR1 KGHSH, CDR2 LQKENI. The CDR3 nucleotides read TGTGCCAGCTCACCGTGGACAGTAAACACCGGGGAGCTGTTTTTT. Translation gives CASSPWTVNTGELFF.

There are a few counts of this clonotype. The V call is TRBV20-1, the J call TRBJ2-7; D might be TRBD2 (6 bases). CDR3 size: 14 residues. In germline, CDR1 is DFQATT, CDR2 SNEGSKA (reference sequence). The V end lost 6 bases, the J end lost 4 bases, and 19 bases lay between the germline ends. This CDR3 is CSAGGIQESYEQYF. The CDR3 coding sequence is TGCAGTGCCGGGGGTATACAGGAATCGTACGAGCAGTACTTC.

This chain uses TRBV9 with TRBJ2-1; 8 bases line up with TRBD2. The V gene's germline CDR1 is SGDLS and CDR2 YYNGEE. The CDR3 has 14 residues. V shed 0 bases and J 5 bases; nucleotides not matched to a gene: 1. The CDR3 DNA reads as TGTGCCAGCAGCGTAGGCGGGAGGCACAATGAGCAGTTCTTC. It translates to CASSVGGRHNEQFF.

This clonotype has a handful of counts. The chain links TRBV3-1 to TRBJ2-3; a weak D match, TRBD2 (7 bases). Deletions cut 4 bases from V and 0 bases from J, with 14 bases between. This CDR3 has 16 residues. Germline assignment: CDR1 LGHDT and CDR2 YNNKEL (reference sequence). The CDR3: CASSPRRGPSTDTQYF. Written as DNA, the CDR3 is TGTGCCAGCAGCCCCCGGCGGGGGCCGAGCACAGATACGCAGTATTTT.

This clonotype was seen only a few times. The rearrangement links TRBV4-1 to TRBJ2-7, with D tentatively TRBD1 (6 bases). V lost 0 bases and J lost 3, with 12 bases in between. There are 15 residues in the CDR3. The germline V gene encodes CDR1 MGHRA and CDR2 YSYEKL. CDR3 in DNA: TGCGCCAGCAGCCAAGACAGCAGGGGCATCTACGAGCAGTACTTC. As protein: CASSQDSRGIYEQYF.

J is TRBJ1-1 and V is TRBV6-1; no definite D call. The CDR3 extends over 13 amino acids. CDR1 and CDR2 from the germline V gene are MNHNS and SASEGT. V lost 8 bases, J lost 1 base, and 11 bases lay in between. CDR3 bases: TGTGCCAGCTGTCGGGCGGGGAACACTGAAGCTTTCTTT. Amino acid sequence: CASCRAGNTEAFF.

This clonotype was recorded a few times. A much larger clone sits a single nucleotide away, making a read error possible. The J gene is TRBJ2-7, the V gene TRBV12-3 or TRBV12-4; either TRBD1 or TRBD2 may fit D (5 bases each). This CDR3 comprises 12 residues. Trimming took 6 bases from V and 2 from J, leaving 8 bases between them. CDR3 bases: TGTGCCAGCAGCCGGGACGCCTACGAGCAGTACTTC. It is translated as CASSRDAYEQYF.

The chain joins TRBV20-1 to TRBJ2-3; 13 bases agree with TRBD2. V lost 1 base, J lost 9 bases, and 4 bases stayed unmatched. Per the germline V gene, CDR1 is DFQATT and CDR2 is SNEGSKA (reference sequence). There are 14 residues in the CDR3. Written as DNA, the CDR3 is TGCAGTGCTAGAGCGGGGACTAGCGGGACAACGCAGTATTTT. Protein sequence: CSARAGTSGTTQYF.

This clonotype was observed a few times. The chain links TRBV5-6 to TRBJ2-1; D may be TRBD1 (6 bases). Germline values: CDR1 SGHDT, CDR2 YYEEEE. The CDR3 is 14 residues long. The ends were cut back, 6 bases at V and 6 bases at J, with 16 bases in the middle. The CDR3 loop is CASTTRDRFNEQFF. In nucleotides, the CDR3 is TGTGCCAGCACAACCCGTGACAGGTTCAATGAGCAGTTCTTC. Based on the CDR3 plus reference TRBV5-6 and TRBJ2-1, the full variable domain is DAGVTQSPTHLIKTRGQQVTLRCSPKSGHDTVSWYQQALGQGPQFIFQYYEEEERQRGNFPDRFSGHQFPNYSSELNVNALLLGDSALYLCASTTRDRFNEQFFGPGTRLTVL.

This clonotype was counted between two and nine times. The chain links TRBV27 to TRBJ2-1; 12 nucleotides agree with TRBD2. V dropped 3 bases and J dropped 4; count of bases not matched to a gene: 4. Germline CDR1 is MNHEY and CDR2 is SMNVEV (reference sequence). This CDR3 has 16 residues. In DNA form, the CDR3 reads TGTGCCAGCAGTTTCCCCGGACTAGCGGGGTACAATGAGCAGTTCTTC. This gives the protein CASSFPGLAGYNEQFF.

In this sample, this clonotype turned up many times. The CDR3 DNA is TGTGCCAGCAGCCAAGACAGAGAAGCTTTCTTT. This translates into CASSQDREAFF. The chain carries TRBV3-1 and TRBJ1-1, with unresolved D. V gave up 0 bases and J gave up 8 bases, with 4 bases separating them. Germline values: CDR1 LGHDT, CDR2 YNNKEL (reference sequence). CDR3 size: 11 residues.

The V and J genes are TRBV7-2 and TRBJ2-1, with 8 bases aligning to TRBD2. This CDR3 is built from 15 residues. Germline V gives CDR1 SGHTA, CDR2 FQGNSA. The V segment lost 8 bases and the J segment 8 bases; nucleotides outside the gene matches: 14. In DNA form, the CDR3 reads TGTGCCAGCCGAGATGTCGGCGGGAGGATCCATGAGCAGTTCTTC. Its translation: CASRDVGGRIHEQFF.